The 21 T cell receptor beta chains below come from one sample, sequenced in a study of tissue T cells after allogeneic stem cell transplantation. The time point denotes: mouse harvest day 7 after allogeneic transplant. The graft held 10^6 splenic CD5+ T cells and 10^7 T-cell-depleted bone marrow cells. Generated by immunoSEQ multiplex PCR, the TCRdb table keeps only in-frame clones and is missing some. The table shows thousands of clones, with just under 50% occurring only once. The sequenced material came from lymph node tissue. These receptors were taken from a female BALB/c mouse given C57BL/6 T cells with graft-versus-host disease after an allogeneic hematopoietic cell transplant.

About this clone itself: The listed genes are named as in mouse. The read stops 1 residue short of the end of the CDR3; the missing end is completed from the germline J gene. The rearrangement joins TRBV3 to TRBJ2-7; 9 bases agree with TRBD1. The germline V gene encodes CDR1 SNHLY and CDR2 FYNGKV (reference sequence). The CDR3 extends over 13 amino acids. V trimming: 4 bases; J trimming: 6 bases; junction bases outside the gene matches: 4. The sequenced part of the CDR3 DNA is TGTGCCAGCAGCTCACAGGGGGCCGGTGAACAGTAC. Protein product: CASSSQGAGEQY. Given in full, the CDR3 is CASSSQGAGEQYF.

Details on this clone: Mouse germline and gene names are used. The DNA ends 1 residue before the CDR3 does, and the rest of the CDR3 is filled in from the germline J gene. The chain uses TRBV15 and TRBJ2-3, with 10 positions matching TRBD2. Trimming cost V 5 bases and J 0 bases; bases outside gene matches: 2. This CDR3 has 15 residues. Germline V CDR1 and CDR2: SGHND, FRSKSL. The CDR3 region is CASSRTGGSAETLYF. Partial CDR3 DNA: TGTGCCAGCAGTCGGACTGGGGGTAGTGCAGAAACGCTGTAT.

In its sample, this clone ranks as large. The gene names here belong to mouse. The missing CDR3 end, 1 residue past where the read stops, is filled in from the germline J gene. The chain carries TRBV13-3 and TRBJ1-5; 9 positions match TRBD1. CDR1 NNHDY and CDR2 SYVADS come from the germline V gene. J was trimmed by 7 bases and V by 2 bases; bases with no gene match: 1. The length of the CDR3 is 13 residues. The sequenced part of the CDR3 DNA is TGTGCCAGCAGTGAAGGGACAGGGCAGGCTCCGCTT. Translating it yields CASSEGTGQAPL. The entire CDR3 is CASSEGTGQAPLF.

About this clone itself: Each gene name is a mouse one. The read ends 1 residue before the CDR3 terminus; that terminus is restored from the germline J gene. The chain employs TRBV16 and TRBJ2-5; 7 bases align to TRBD1. Germline V gene lookup returns CDR1 SGHSA and CDR2 FRNQAP. The CDR3 has 14 residues. With V trimmed by 1 base and J by 2 bases, 0 bases remained unmatched. The CDR3: CASSLAGGQDTQYF. The CDR3 DNA, read in part, is TGTGCAAGCAGCTTAGCAGGGGGCCAAGACACCCAGTAC. Together with reference TRBV16 and TRBJ2-5, the CDR3 gives the full variable domain: NAGVIQTPRHKVTGKGQEATLWCEPISGHSAVFWYRQTIVQGLEFLTYFRNQAPIDDSGMPKERFSAQMPNQSHSTLKIQSTQPQDSAVYLCASSLAGGQDTQYFGPGTRLLVL.

With respect to this clone: Germline and genes: mouse. The missing CDR3 end, 1 residue past where the read stops, is filled in from the germline J gene. The chain uses TRBV23 and TRBJ2-4; the listed D gene, TRBD2, was not tested against the DNA. The CDR3 loop spans 13 amino acids. Germline CDR1 reads KGHTA; CDR2 reads FQNQQP. The part of the CDR3 DNA that was read is TGCTCCAGCATCCTGGGTAGTCAAAACACCTTGTAC. Translated, it gives CSSILGSQNTLY. The CDR3 in its entirety is CSSILGSQNTLYF. The variable domain in full, with the rest retrieved from reference TRBV23 and TRBJ2-4, is DAAVTQKPRYLIKMKGQEAEMKCIPEKGHTAVFWYQQKQSKELKFLIYFQNQQPLDQIDMVKERFSAVCPSSSLCSLGIRTCEAEDSALYLCSSILGSQNTLYFGAGTRLSVL.

This clone has more than one count but fewer than ten. Genes and germline come from the mouse. The read ends 1 residue shy of where the CDR3 ends; the end is completed using the germline J gene. The V and J genes are TRBV3 and TRBJ2-3; a weak D match, TRBD2 (6 bases). This CDR3 is built from 15 residues. V was shortened by 1 base and J by 0 bases, with 8 bases between the two germline ends. Germline loops: CDR1 SNHLY, CDR2 FYNGKV (reference sequence). The chain's CDR3 is CASSLDGGSAETLYF. The DNA read from the CDR3 is TGTGCCAGCAGCTTAGATGGGGGAAGTGCAGAAACGCTGTAT.

A word on this clone: The gene symbols are mouse symbols. The DNA ends 1 residue before the CDR3 does, and the rest of the CDR3 is filled in from the germline J gene. The sample has other DNA sequences that encode this CDR3 too. The chain is built from TRBV3 and TRBJ2-7; 10 nucleotides match TRBD1. The CDR3 spans 13 residues. Per germline, CDR1 SNHLY and CDR2 FYNGKV (reference sequence). V trimming: 5 bases; J trimming: 3 bases; junction bases outside the gene matches: 1. CDR3 DNA (partial): TGTGCCAGCAGCCGGGACAGGGGCTATGAACAGTAC. As protein: CASSRDRGYEQY. The full-length CDR3 reads as CASSRDRGYEQYF.

As concerns this clone: Genes here carry mouse names. The CDR3 end lies 1 residue beyond the end of the read and is filled in from the germline J gene. The J gene is TRBJ2-5, the V gene TRBV13-1; D perhaps matches TRBD2 (6 bases). The CDR3 is 13 residues long. V lost 3 bases and J 2 bases, leaving 7 bases between the germline ends. In germline, CDR1 is NSHNY, CDR2 SYGAGN. Incomplete CDR3 DNA: TGTGCCAGCAGTGTTGGGGGCCAAGACACCCAGTAC. Residues: CASSVGGQDTQY. The whole CDR3 region reads CASSVGGQDTQYF.

A remark on this clone: Here the gene names and germline are mouse. The read ends 1 residue shy of where the CDR3 ends; the end is completed using the germline J gene. This chain links TRBV13-1 with TRBJ1-4; perhaps TRBD1 as D (6 bases). Germline CDR1 is NSHNY and CDR2 is SYGAGN. This CDR3 has 14 residues. Trimming removed 4 bases from V and 1 base from J, with 8 bases in between. The CDR3 reads CASSRDNSNERLFF. The covered CDR3 bases are TGTGCCAGCAGTCGGGACAATTCCAACGAAAGATTATTT.

In regard to this clone: Gene names and germline refer to mouse. The CDR3 end falls 1 residue outside the read, so it is completed with the germline J gene. The chain links TRBV31 to TRBJ2-4; 9 nucleotides line up with TRBD1. J lost 3 bases, V lost 1 base, and 5 bases had no gene match. This CDR3 region has 15 residues. CDR1 is GKSSPN, CDR2 SITVG, per germline. CDR3 region: CAWSPTGQGQNTLYF. CDR3 DNA (partial): TGTGCCTGGAGTCCGACGGGACAGGGCCAAAACACCTTGTAC.

Remarks on this clone: Gene names are the mouse ones. Read data end 1 residue before the CDR3 end; the end is taken from the germline J gene. The chain uses TRBV26 and TRBJ2-1; a possible D gene is TRBD1 (6 bases). The CDR3 sequence is 14 residues long. CDR1 is KGHPV, CDR2 FQNQEV, per germline (reference sequence). Trimming cost V 2 bases and J 1 base, with 6 bases left between them. This chain's CDR3 is CASSLTGNYAEQFF. Partial CDR3 DNA: TGTGCCAGCAGTCTGACAGGGAACTATGCTGAGCAGTTC.

This clone is deemed medium-sized. Genes here carry mouse names. Read sequence stops 1 residue before the CDR3 end, and the germline J gene provides the missing end. The V and J genes are TRBV16 and TRBJ2-7; tentatively, D is TRBD2 (6 bases). Germline CDR1 is SGHSA and CDR2 is FRNQAP. The CDR3 consists of 12 residues. V dropped 3 bases and J dropped 6 bases, with 9 bases sitting between them. CDR3: CASSFTGPEQYF. Partial CDR3 DNA: TGTGCAAGCAGCTTTACTGGGCCTGAACAGTAC.

As regards this clone: Gene names are mouse gene names. The read terminates 1 residue ahead of where the CDR3 ends, so the germline J gene completes it. The rearrangement links TRBV13-3 to TRBJ2-5; unclear D gene. V was shortened by 2 bases and J by 0 bases, with 4 bases between the two germline ends. Germline V gives CDR1 NNHDY, CDR2 SYVADS. The CDR3 extends over 13 amino acids. The CDR3 loop is CASSDWNQDTQYF. The part of the CDR3 DNA that was read is TGTGCCAGCAGTGACTGGAACCAAGACACCCAGTAC.

Remarks on this clone: Gene names refer to mouse genes. The read terminates 1 residue ahead of where the CDR3 ends, so the germline J gene completes it. The chain employs TRBV1 and TRBJ1-1, with D unresolved. Between the trimmed V and J ends, which lost 0 bases and 1 base, there was a span of 6 bases. CDR3 length: 14 amino acids. The germline CDR1 and CDR2 sequences are NSQYPW and LRSPGD (reference sequence). The CDR3 DNA, read in part, is TGCACCTGCAGTGCAGATATCAGAAACACAGAAGTCTTC. Amino acid sequence: CTCSADIRNTEVF. The CDR3 reads in full as CTCSADIRNTEVFF.

This clone is large in the sample. Any gene name here is a mouse gene name. Coverage ceases 1 residue before the CDR3 finishes, and the germline J gene fills in the end. V gene TRBV15 combines with J gene TRBJ2-1; 12 bases agree with TRBD2. This CDR3 has 15 residues. In germline, CDR1 is SGHND, CDR2 FRSKSL. J gave up 5 bases and V 3 bases, and 2 bases lay outside the gene matches. CDR3 region: CASSFRDWGDAEQFF. The CDR3 bases that were read are TGTGCCAGCAGTTTTAGGGACTGGGGGGATGCTGAGCAGTTC.

Comment on this clone: The gene symbols are mouse symbols. The sequenced fragment ends 1 residue before the CDR3 boundary, so the rest is inferred from the germline J gene. The chain links TRBV16 to TRBJ1-1; TRBD1 matches at 9 bases. This CDR3 comprises 15 residues. Trimming removed 5 bases from V and 4 bases from J; junction bases left unmatched: 8. Germline lookup yields CDR1 SGHSA and CDR2 FRNQAP. The CDR3 bases that were read are TGTGCAAGCAGCCTACAGGGGGCGCGAGGCACAGAAGTCTTC. Amino acid sequence: CASSLQGARGTEVF. The entire CDR3 reads CASSLQGARGTEVFF.

This clone was detected only a few times. Mouse gene names and germline throughout. Sequencing ends 1 residue short of the CDR3 end; the germline J gene provides the rest. The chain links TRBV1 to TRBJ1-6, with 7 bases matching TRBD1. TRBJ1-6 is sorted into the ORF group, with uncertain function. CDR3 length equals 15 residues. Looked up from germline, CDR1 is NSQYPW and CDR2 is LRSPGD (reference sequence). V lost 1 base to trimming and J lost 4 bases; unmatched junction nucleotides: 1. The sequenced CDR3 bases are TGCACCTGCAGTGCAGGACAGGGATATAATTCGCCCCTCTAC. This sequence encodes CTCSAGQGYNSPLY. The CDR3 reads in full as CTCSAGQGYNSPLYF.

In regard to this clone: Gene names denote mouse genes. Sequencing ends 1 residue short of the CDR3 end; the germline J gene provides the rest. The rearrangement uses TRBV3 and TRBJ2-5; possible D gene TRBD2, 7 bases. In germline, CDR1 is SNHLY, CDR2 FYNGKV (reference sequence). Trimming left V 4 bases short and J 2 bases short, with 13 bases between. The length of the CDR3 is 15 residues. The chain's CDR3 is CASSSSWGLQDTQYF. The part of the CDR3 DNA that was read is TGTGCCAGCAGCTCTTCCTGGGGGCTCCAAGACACCCAGTAC.

This clone came up a few times. Gene names denote mouse genes. The part of the CDR3 DNA that was read is TGTGCCAGCGGTGATGCTCAGGACAGCTCCTATGAACAGTAC. It is translated as CASGDAQDSSYEQY. The entire CDR3 protein is CASGDAQDSSYEQYF. This chain uses TRBV13-2 with TRBJ2-7, with D possibly matching TRBD1 (6 bases). The CDR3 extends 1 residue past the end of the read, so its final part is completed from the germline J gene. From germline, CDR1 is NNHNN and CDR2 SYGAGS (reference sequence). This CDR3 comprises 15 residues. V was trimmed by 0 bases and J by 0 bases, leaving 10 bases between them.

On this clone: Genes and germline are mouse. The read ends 1 residue early relative to the CDR3; the germline J gene fills the gap. The chain uses TRBV3 and TRBJ1-1, with D possibly TRBD1 on 6 matching bases. V lost 4 bases to trimming and J lost 0 bases, with 6 bases between them. The CDR3 has 13 amino acids. The germline V gene has CDR1 SNHLY and CDR2 FYNGKV (reference sequence). The CDR3 DNA, read in part, is TGTGCCAGCAGCTGGACAGCAAACACAGAAGTCTTC. Amino acid sequence: CASSWTANTEVF. The whole CDR3 protein reads CASSWTANTEVFF. Looking up the rest from reference TRBV3 and TRBJ1-1 gives the full variable domain: GPKVLQIPSHQIIDMGQMVTLNCDPVSNHLYFYWYKQILGQQMEFLVNFYNGKVMEKSKLFKDQFSVERPDGSYFTLKIQPTALEDSAVYFCASSWTANTEVFFGKGTRLTVV.

On this clone: Gene names are the mouse ones. The CDR3 end lies 1 residue beyond the end of the read and is filled in from the germline J gene. V gene TRBV13-2 combines with J gene TRBJ2-4, with D perhaps matching TRBD1 (5 bases). Trimming shortened V by 3 bases and J by 2 bases, and 7 bases separated the two germline ends. Germline V CDR1 and CDR2: NNHNN, SYGAGS (reference sequence). The CDR3 runs to 13 residues. The CDR3 region is CASGGTNQNTLYF. CDR3 bases read: TGTGCCAGCGGTGGGACAAATCAAAACACCTTGTAC.